This is a list of T cell receptor beta chains from one sample in a study of T cell repertoires in cytomegalovirus infection. MiXCR, run by TCRdb on the reads, gives a single entry per CDR3 protein. The table has roughly 920,000 distinct CDR3 sequences, 31% seen once; the top ten hold roughly an eighth. These TCRs' antigens remain unknown. This material consisted of cultured CD8+ T cells from PBMCs, taken from culture after CMV antigen stimulation. Receptor source: a human donor in good health (CMV status not recorded). Some clones in this sample may be carry-over from other donors' samples. Both conserved end residues are part of each CDR3. A D gene is named only where the DNA matches it firmly. Rows give clone size only sometimes, using once, few, many, or a class for an expanded clone.

length,size,D,J,V,DNA,CDR3
17,.,.,TRBJ2-7,TRBV6-1,TGTGCCAGCAGTGAAGGTCTCCAGGTTTACGGCTCCTACGAGCAGTACTTC,CASSEGLQVYGSYEQYF
11,few,.,TRBJ1-1,TRBV6-6,TGTGCCAGCAGAGAGACAGTTGAAGCTTTCTTT,CASRETVEAFF
15,.,.,TRBJ2-1,TRBV19,TGTGCCAGTAGTATTAGGCCAACAGCTTACAATGAGCAGTTCTTC,CASSIRPTAYNEQFF
14,many,.,TRBJ1-5,TRBV7-2,TGTGCCAGCAGCGGCACCCAGGGCAATCAGCCCCAGCATTTT,CASSGTQGNQPQHF
14,few,.,TRBJ2-2,TRBV24-1,TGTGCCACCAGTGCCCCCGGAGTACACGGGGAGCTGTTTTTT,CATSAPGVHGELFF
14,.,.,TRBJ2-1,TRBV7-6,TGTGCCAGCAGCTCTGTTAGGGCTGGGAATGAGCAGTTCTTC,CASSSVRAGNEQFF
14,.,.,TRBJ1-2,TRBV9,TGTGCCAGCAGCGCGGCCAGTACTAACTATGGCTACACCTTC,CASSAASTNYGYTF
11,.,.,TRBJ1-1,TRBV6-5,TGTGCCAGCAGGACACAGGGCAAGGCTTTCTTT,CASRTQGKAFF
14,.,.,TRBJ2-1,TRBV4-1,TGCGCCAGCAACGCCCATCAGGGTTTGGATGAGCAGTTCTTC,CASNAHQGLDEQFF
15,.,.,TRBJ1-2,TRBV2,TGTGCCAGCAGTCCTGCAGAGGGCAGAAACTATGGCTACACCTTC,CASSPAEGRNYGYTF
15,few,TRBD2,TRBJ2-5,TRBV7-6,TGTGCCAGCAGCTTAGTAGCGGGACCCCAAGAGACCCAGTACTTC,CASSLVAGPQETQYF